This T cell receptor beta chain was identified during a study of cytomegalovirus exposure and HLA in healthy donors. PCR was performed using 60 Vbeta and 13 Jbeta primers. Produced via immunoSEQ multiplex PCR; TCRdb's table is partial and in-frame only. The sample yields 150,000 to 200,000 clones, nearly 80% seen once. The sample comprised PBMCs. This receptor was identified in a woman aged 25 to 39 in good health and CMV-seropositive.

In DNA, the CDR3 is TGCAGTGCCACAAGGAACACTGAAGCTTTCTTT. The encoded protein is CSATRNTEAFF. V is TRBV20-1 and J is TRBJ1-1; D remains ambiguous. This CDR3 is built from 11 residues. Germline values: CDR1 DFQATT, CDR2 SNEGSKA (reference sequence). The ends were cut back, 6 bases at V and 1 base at J, with 6 bases in the middle.